These 7 T cell receptor beta chains were all obtained from the same sample, sequenced in a study of cytomegalovirus exposure and HLA in healthy donors. Using immunoSEQ multiplex PCR, the repertoire was profiled, and TCRdb retains in-frame clones only, with some absent. The sample lists tens of thousands of clones, over 85% occurring once. Material for sequencing was PBMCs. Receptors were obtained from a woman aged 18-29 years in good health and CMV-seropositive.

The rearrangement links TRBV4-3 to TRBJ2-3, with TRBD2 identical over 8 bases. From germline, CDR1 is LGHNA and CDR2 YSLEER. The CDR3 consists of 17 residues. After removal of 0 bases from V and 2 bases from J, the junction contained 7 bases not matched to a gene. The CDR3 is CASSQDWQRGITDTQYF. CDR3 in DNA: TGCGCCAGCAGCCAAGATTGGCAGCGGGGGATCACAGATACGCAGTATTTT.

This chain connects TRBV6-4 to TRBJ1-2, with 8 bases that match TRBD1. Losses at the gene ends were 6 bases for V and 7 bases for J; bases not matched to a gene: 7. The CDR3 covers 13 residues. The germline gives CDR1 MRHNA, CDR2 SNTAGT. DNA for the CDR3: TGTGCCAGCAGCGAGACCGGACAGGGTGGCTACACCTTC. It is translated as CASSETGQGGYTF.

The rearrangement uses TRBV19 and TRBJ2-2, with a tentative D call TRBD2 (6 bases). Trimming stripped 3 bases from V and 4 bases from J, with 12 bases between. This CDR3 is 15 amino acids long. Germline V CDR1 and CDR2: LNHDA, SQIVND (reference sequence). The CDR3 here is CASSIGGRSTGELFF. DNA of the CDR3: TGTGCCAGTAGTATTGGGGGGAGGTCCACCGGGGAGCTGTTTTTT.

The sample holds many counts of this clone. V gene TRBV30 combines with J gene TRBJ2-5, with D possibly being TRBD1 (5 bases). The CDR3 runs to 14 residues. Germline V gives CDR1 GTSNPN, CDR2 SVGIG (reference sequence). Trimming shortened V by 4 bases and J by 4 bases, and 16 bases separated the two germline ends. CDR3 in amino acids: CAWTMTDWGETQYF. The CDR3 region has the DNA TGTGCCTGGACCATGACAGACTGGGGAGAGACCCAGTACTTC.

This clone was recorded only once. The chain couples TRBV7-9 to TRBJ1-1, with a weak D call TRBD1 (5 bases). Deletions cut 4 bases from V and 4 bases from J, with 19 bases between. Germline V gene lookup returns CDR1 SEHNR and CDR2 FQNEAQ (reference sequence). The CDR3 extends over 16 amino acids. Here the CDR3 reads CASSSLGPGLRTEAFF. The CDR3 DNA reads TGTGCCAGCAGCTCATTGGGTCCAGGGCTACGCACTGAAGCTTTCTTT. Using reference TRBV7-9 and TRBJ1-1 for the parts outside the CDR3, the full variable domain is DTGVSQNPRHKITKRGQNVTFRCDPISEHNRLYWYRQTLGQGPEFLTYFQNEAQLEKSRLLSDRFSAERPKGSFSTLEIQRTEQGDSAMYLCASSSLGPGLRTEAFFGQGTRLTVV.

The CDR3 sequence is CASSARATGSYYGYTF. In DNA form, the CDR3 reads TGTGCCAGCAGCGCAAGGGCGACAGGGTCGTACTATGGCTACACCTTC. The chain uses TRBV9 and TRBJ1-2; the match to TRBD1 covers 7 bases. V shed 3 bases, J shed 3 bases, and the junction held 11 bases outside the gene matches. Germline V CDR1 and CDR2: SGDLS, YYNGEE. This CDR3 has 16 residues.

The chain combines TRBV6-6 with TRBJ1-1; D is unresolved. Trimming removed 6 bases from V and 1 base from J, with 3 bases in between. CDR1 is MNHNY, CDR2 SVGAGI, per germline (reference sequence). The CDR3 consists of 11 residues. The CDR3 protein is CASSWNTEAFF. The CDR3 nucleotides are TGTGCCAGCAGCTGGAACACTGAAGCTTTCTTT.